This TCR beta chain was sequenced for a study of patients and donors after allogeneic stem cell transplantation. The CDR3 has 16 amino acids. Germline V gives CDR1 PRHDT, CDR2 FYEKMQ (reference sequence). The V segment lost 2 bases and the J segment 0 bases; nucleotides outside the gene matches: 6. Each CDR3 protein is one row after TCRdb ran MiXCR on the RT-PCR reads. This repertoire shows about 200,000 distinct CDR3 sequences, 35% to 45% found once; its top ten account for 11%. The gene calls are TRBV13 and TRBJ1-2; 7 bases are shared with TRBD1. The sequenced sample consisted of blood, either unsorted or a sorted T cell fraction (not recorded which). The sequence came from a human donor who was either an allogeneic HSCT recipient or a stem cell or donor lymphocyte infusion donor (not recorded which). It is not recorded whose cells these are; they may come from a transplant donor. DNA for the CDR3: TGTGCCAGCAGCTTACAAACCGGGACAGCTAACTATGGCTACACCTTC. As protein: CASSLQTGTANYGYTF.